This T cell receptor (beta chain) is drawn from a study of shared clonotypes between healthy human individuals. Study conclusions and caveats: Naive CD4 clonotypes overlapped across a handful of donors at roughly 5.1%. Memory subsets generally showed lower estimated richness than naive subsets. The study found lower generation probabilities in non-shared clonotypes than in those shared by all four donors.

On sorted subsets, replicate PCRs used 200 ng DNA, or some 27,000 T cell genomes. TCRdb's copy holds only in-frame clones and misses some; the assay was immunoSEQ multiplex PCR. The sample comprises around 1.5 million clones, under 99% of which are singletons, and 0.4% to 0.55% rests with the top ten. A word on this clone: The antigen remains undetermined.

The CDR3 runs 14 residues. V was shortened by 2 bases and J by 4 bases, with 11 bases between the two germline ends. From germline, CDR1 is MGHRA and CDR2 YSYEKL. The sequence was collected from a man aged 25 to 40 in good health. The gene calls are TRBV4-1 and TRBJ1-2; D not certain. The sample comprised naive CD4+ T cells sorted from blood. Indicated subset: CD45RA+ positively selected. CDR3 DNA: TGCGCCAGCAGCCAAAGTACTTCTGGCTATGGCTACACCTTC. Its protein product is CASSQSTSGYGYTF.